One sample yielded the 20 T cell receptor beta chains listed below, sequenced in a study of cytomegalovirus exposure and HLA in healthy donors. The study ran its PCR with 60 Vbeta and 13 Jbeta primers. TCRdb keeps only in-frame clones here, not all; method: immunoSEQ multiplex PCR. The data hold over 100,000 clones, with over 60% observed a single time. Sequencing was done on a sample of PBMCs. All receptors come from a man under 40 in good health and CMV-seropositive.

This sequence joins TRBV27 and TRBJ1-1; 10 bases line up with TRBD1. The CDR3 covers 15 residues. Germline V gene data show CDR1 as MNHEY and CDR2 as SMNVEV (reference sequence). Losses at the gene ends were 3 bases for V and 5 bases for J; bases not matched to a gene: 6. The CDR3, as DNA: TGTGCCAGCAGTTTTGACAGGGGGCTCGAGACTGAAGCTTTCTTT. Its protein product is CASSFDRGLETEAFF.

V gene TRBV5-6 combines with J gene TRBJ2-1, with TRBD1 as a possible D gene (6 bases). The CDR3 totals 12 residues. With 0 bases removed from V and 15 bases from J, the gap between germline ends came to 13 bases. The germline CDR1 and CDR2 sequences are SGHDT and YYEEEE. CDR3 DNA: TGTGCCAGCAGCTTGGACAGGGTTCGGTGGTTCTTC. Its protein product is CASSLDRVRWFF.

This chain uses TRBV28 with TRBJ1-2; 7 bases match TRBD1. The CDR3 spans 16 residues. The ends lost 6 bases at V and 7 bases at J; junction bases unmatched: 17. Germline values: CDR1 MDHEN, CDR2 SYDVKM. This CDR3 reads CASRAWGDRDAGGYTF. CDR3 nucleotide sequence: TGTGCCAGCAGGGCATGGGGCGACAGGGACGCGGGTGGCTACACCTTC.

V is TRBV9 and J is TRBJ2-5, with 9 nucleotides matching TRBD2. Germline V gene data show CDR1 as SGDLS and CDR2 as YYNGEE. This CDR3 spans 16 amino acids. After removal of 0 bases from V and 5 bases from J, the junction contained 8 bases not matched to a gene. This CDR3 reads CASSVGNSGGGETQYF. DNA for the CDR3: TGTGCCAGCAGCGTAGGTAATAGCGGGGGCGGTGAGACCCAGTACTTC.

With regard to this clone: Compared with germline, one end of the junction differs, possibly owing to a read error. CDR3 nucleotides: TGTGCCAGCAGCCCGATCGGGGGAGATGGCTGCACCTTC. This translates into CASSPIGGDGCTF. This chain joins TRBV5-6 and TRBJ1-2; possibly TRBD1 for D (5 bases). Per the germline V gene, CDR1 is SGHDT and CDR2 is YYEEEE. This CDR3 is built from 13 residues. The full variable domain, completed using reference TRBV5-6 and TRBJ1-2, is DAGVTQSPTHLIKTRGQQVTLRCSPKSGHDTVSWYQQALGQGPQFIFQYYEEEERQRGNFPDRFSGHQFPNYSSELNVNALLLGDSALYLCASSPIGGDGCTFGSGTRLTVV.

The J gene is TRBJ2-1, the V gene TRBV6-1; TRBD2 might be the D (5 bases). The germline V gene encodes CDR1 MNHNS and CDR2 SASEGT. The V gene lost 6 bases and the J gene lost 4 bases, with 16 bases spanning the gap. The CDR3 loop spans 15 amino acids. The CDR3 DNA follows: TGTGCCAGCAGGCCCGGACTGTTCTCTTACAATGAGCAGTTCTTC. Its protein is CASRPGLFSYNEQFF.

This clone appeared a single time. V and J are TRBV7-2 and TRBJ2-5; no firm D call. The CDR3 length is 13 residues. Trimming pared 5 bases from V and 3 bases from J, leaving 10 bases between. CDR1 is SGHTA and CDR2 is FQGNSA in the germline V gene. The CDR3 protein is CASSVPYKETQYF. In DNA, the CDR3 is TGTGCCAGCAGCGTACCCTATAAAGAGACCCAGTACTTC.

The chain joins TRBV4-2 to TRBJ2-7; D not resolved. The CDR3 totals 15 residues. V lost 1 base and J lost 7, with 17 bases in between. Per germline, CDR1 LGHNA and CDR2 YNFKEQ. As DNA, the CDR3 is TGTGCCAGCAGCCAAGGGCCAGACGGCGGATGGGAGCAGTACTTC. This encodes CASSQGPDGGWEQYF.

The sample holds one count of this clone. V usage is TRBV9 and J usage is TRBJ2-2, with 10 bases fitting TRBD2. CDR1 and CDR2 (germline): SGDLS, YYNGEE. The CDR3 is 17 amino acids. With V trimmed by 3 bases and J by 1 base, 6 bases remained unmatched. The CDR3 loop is CASSAVAGGLNTGELFF. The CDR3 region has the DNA TGTGCCAGCAGCGCCGTAGCGGGGGGTTTGAACACCGGGGAGCTGTTTTTT.

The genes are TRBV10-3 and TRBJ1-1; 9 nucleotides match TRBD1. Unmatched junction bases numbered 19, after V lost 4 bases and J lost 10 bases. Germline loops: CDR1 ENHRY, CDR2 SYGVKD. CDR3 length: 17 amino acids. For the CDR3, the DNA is TGTGCCATCAGTGGCTCCCCGGTGGGACAGGGCCCATCCGGAGCTTTCTTT. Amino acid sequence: CAISGSPVGQGPSGAFF.

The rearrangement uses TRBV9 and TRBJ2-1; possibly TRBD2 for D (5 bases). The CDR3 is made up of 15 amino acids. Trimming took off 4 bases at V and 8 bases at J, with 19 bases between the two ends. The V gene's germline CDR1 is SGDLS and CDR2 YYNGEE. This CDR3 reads CASSPTRDPRDEQFF. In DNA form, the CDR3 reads TGTGCCAGCAGCCCGACGAGGGATCCAAGGGATGAGCAGTTCTTC.

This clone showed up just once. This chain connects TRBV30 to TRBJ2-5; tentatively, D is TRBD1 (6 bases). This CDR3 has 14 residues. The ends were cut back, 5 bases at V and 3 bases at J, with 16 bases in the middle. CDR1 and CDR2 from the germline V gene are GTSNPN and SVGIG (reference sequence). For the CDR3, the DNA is TGTGCCTGGGGGCTAGGGGCAGGGGAAGAGACCCAGTACTTC. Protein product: CAWGLGAGEETQYF.

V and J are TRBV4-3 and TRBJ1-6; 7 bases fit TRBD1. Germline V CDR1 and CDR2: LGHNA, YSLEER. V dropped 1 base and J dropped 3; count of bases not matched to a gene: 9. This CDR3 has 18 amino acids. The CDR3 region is CASSQVLDRSGYNSPLHF. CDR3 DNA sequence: TGCGCCAGCAGCCAAGTTCTGGACAGGTCAGGCTATAATTCACCCCTCCACTTT.

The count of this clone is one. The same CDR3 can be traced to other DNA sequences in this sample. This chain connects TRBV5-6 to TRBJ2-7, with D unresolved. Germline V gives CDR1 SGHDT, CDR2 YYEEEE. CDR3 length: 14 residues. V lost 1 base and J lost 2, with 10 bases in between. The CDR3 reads CASSLRQVTYEQYF. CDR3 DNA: TGTGCCAGCAGCTTGCGTCAGGTAACCTACGAGCAGTACTTC.

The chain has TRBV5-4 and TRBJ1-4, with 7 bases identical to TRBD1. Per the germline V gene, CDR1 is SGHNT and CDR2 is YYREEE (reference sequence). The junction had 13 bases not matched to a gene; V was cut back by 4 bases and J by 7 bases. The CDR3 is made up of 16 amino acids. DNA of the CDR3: TGTGCCAGCAGCGTAACACAGGGGCCCAGGCGTGAAAAACTGTTTTTT. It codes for CASSVTQGPRREKLFF.

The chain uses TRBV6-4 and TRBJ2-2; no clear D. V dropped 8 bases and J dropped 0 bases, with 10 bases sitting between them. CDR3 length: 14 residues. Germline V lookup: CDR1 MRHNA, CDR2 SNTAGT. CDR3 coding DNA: TGTGCCAGCCGAGAGTTAGCGAACACCGGGGAGCTGTTTTTT. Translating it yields CASRELANTGELFF.

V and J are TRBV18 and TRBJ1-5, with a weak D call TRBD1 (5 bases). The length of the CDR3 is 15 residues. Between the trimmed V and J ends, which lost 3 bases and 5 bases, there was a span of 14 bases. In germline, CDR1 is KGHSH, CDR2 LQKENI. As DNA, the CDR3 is TGTGCCAGCTCACCTTGGTTAGGGGCGGATCAGCCCCAGCATTTT. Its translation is CASSPWLGADQPQHF.

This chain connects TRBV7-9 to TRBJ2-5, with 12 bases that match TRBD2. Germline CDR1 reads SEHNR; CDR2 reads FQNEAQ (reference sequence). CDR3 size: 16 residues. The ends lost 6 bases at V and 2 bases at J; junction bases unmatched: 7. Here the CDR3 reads CASRPSGGARQETQYF. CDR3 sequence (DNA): TGTGCCAGCAGACCTAGCGGGGGGGCCAGGCAAGAGACCCAGTACTTC.

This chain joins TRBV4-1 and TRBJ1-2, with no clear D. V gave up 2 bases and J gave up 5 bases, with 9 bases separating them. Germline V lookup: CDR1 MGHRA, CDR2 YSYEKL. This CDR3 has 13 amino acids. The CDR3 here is CASSQREQYGYTF. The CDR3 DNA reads TGCGCCAGCAGCCAACGGGAGCAGTATGGCTACACCTTC.

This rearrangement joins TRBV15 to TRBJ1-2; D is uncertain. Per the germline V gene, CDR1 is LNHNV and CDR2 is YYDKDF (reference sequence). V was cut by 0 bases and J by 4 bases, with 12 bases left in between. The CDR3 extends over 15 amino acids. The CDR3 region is CATSRDLAGFYGYTF. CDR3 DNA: TGTGCCACCAGCAGAGATCTCGCAGGTTTCTATGGCTACACCTTC.